This paragraph reports one T cell receptor beta chain. What it recognizes is unknown. Relative to the germline gene, one junction end is altered; a read error may explain this. CDR3 size: 18 residues. Looked up from germline, CDR1 is PRHDT and CDR2 is FYEKMQ (reference sequence). This entry comes from a study of T and B cells in COVID-19 patients. Across the study: Of 20 to 25 active-infection patients, 12 were critically ill with mechanical ventilation or extracorporeal membrane oxygenation. Study results and limitations: Patients with COVID-19 reportedly showed strongly skewed T cell receptor beta variable and joining gene usage. Exclusive to the recovered cohort were some 2,300 TCR clusters, some 30 of them with low generation probability.

Each TRB amplification used roughly 220-550 ng of genomic DNA from blood. Multiplex PCR with BIOMED2 TRB-A/B primer pools amplified TRB rearrangements. In TCRdb, the multiplex PCR reads were re-called with MiXCR into one record per CDR3 protein. The table lists around 1,200 distinct CDR3 sequences, 25% to 35% of them singletons. The genes are TRBV13 and TRBJ2-4, with D perhaps being TRBD1 or TRBD2 (5 bases each). The TCR was taken from a human donor with active COVID-19. The sequenced material came from blood. The CDR3 DNA reads as TGTGCCAGCAGCGTAGGATCGGGGCGGGCGGTGACCAAAAACATTCAGTACTTC. Its protein is CASSVGSGRAVTKNIQYF.